This record looks at one T cell receptor beta chain sequence and its context. The data were obtained in a study of CD8 T cells in Susac syndrome. Roughly 0.45 to 1 ug RNA was reverse transcribed with random hexamers. TCRdb called the immunoSEQ multiplex PCR reads again in MiXCR, with one record for every CDR3 protein. Found here are roughly 190,000 distinct CDR3 sequences, roughly 94% of them singletons; the top ten hold approximately 0.15%. Specimen: CD8+ T cells from PBMCs. The clonotype was recovered from a human donor with Susac syndrome.

CDR3 amino acids: CASSSRGQGRHTEAFF. The DNA for the CDR3 is TGTGCCAGCAGCTCGCGTGGACAGGGTCGGCACACTGAAGCTTTCTTT. The rearrangement uses TRBV13 and TRBJ1-1; 8 nucleotides align to TRBD1. V lost 4 bases to trimming and J lost 3 bases; unmatched junction nucleotides: 10. This CDR3 is built from 16 residues. The germline V gene has CDR1 PRHDT and CDR2 FYEKMQ (reference sequence).